A selection of T cell receptor beta chains follows, all from one sample in a study of blood T cell repertoires in COVID-19. The protocol was immunoSEQ multiplex PCR, while the TCRdb copy is restricted to in-frame clones and leaves out a portion. The sample has over 200,000 clones, approximately 90% seen once. The sample taken for sequencing was PBMCs or T cells enriched from blood (not recorded which). These TCRs come from a man younger than 30 with acute COVID-19. Both conserved end residues are part of each CDR3. The order of the fields is V gene, D gene, J gene, clone size, CDR3 protein, CDR3 DNA. A D gene is named only where the DNA matches it firmly. The size of a clone is reported for some rows only, either as once, few or many, or as a class for expanded clones.

V: TRBV19; D: TRBD1; J: TRBJ2-1; size: NA; CDR3: CASSMGQNNEQFF; DNA: TGTGCCAGTAGTATGGGACAGAACAATGAGCAGTTCTTC
V: TRBV19; D: NA; J: TRBJ2-7; size: NA; CDR3: CASSRQESSYEQYF; DNA: TGTGCCAGTAGTCGACAGGAGAGCTCCTACGAGCAGTACTTC
V: TRBV5-6; D: TRBD1; J: TRBJ2-7; size: NA; CDR3: CASSWTGSYEQYF; DNA: TGTGCCAGCAGCTGGACAGGGAGCTACGAGCAGTACTTC
V: TRBV7-2; D: NA; J: TRBJ1-6; size: few; CDR3: CASSTSGSTNSPLHF; DNA: TGTGCCAGCAGCACTTCAGGGTCCACCAATTCACCCCTCCACTTT
V: TRBV13; D: NA; J: TRBJ2-3; size: once; CDR3: CASSSITADTQYF; DNA: TGTGCCAGCAGTTCTATCACCGCAGATACGCAGTATTTT
V: TRBV3-1/TRBV3-2; D: TRBD2; J: TRBJ2-2; size: NA; CDR3: CASSTRLAGFTGELFF; DNA: TGTGCCAGCAGCACCCGACTAGCGGGATTCACCGGGGAGCTGTTTTTT
V: TRBV7-9; D: NA; J: TRBJ1-2; size: NA; CDR3: CASSLGGWYGYTF; DNA: TGTGCCAGCAGCTTGGGGGGATGGTATGGCTACACCTTC
V: TRBV9; D: NA; J: TRBJ2-7; size: NA; CDR3: CASVKTEVAYEQYF; DNA: TGTGCCAGCGTAAAGACAGAGGTCGCCTACGAGCAGTACTTC
V: TRBV29-1; D: TRBD1; J: TRBJ1-1; size: NA; CDR3: CSVEDRTGYRMNTEAFF; DNA: TGCAGCGTTGAAGATCGGACAGGGTACCGCATGAACACTGAAGCTTTCTTT
V: TRBV20-1; D: NA; J: TRBJ1-1; size: NA; CDR3: CSARTGTEAFF; DNA: TGCAGTGCTAGGACCGGGACTGAAGCTTTCTTT
V: TRBV11-3; D: TRBD2; J: TRBJ2-3; size: NA; CDR3: CASSPSLRAGLDTQYF; DNA: TGTGCCAGCAGCCCATCACTACGAGCGGGGTTAGATACGCAGTATTTT
V: TRBV20-1; D: TRBD2; J: TRBJ2-1; size: NA; CDR3: CSVSGRSEQFF; DNA: TGCAGTGTAAGCGGGAGATCTGAGCAGTTCTTC
V: TRBV10-3; D: TRBD1; J: TRBJ2-3; size: NA; CDR3: CAIRADRDTQYF; DNA: TGTGCCATCAGGGCGGACAGGGATACGCAGTATTTT
V: TRBV19; D: TRBD2; J: TRBJ2-7; size: NA; CDR3: CATIGTSGRGSRYEQYF; DNA: TGTGCCACTATCGGGACTAGCGGGAGAGGGAGTAGGTACGAGCAGTACTTC
V: TRBV4-2; D: TRBD2; J: TRBJ2-3; size: NA; CDR3: CASSTRTSGTSTDTQYF; DNA: TGTGCCAGCAGCACGCGGACTAGCGGAACTAGCACAGATACGCAGTATTTT
V: TRBV4-1; D: TRBD1; J: TRBJ1-5; size: few; CDR3: CASSQAGQGDQPQHF; DNA: TGCGCCAGCAGCCAAGCAGGACAGGGTGACCAGCCCCAGCATTTT
V: TRBV7-3; D: TRBD1; J: TRBJ2-7; size: NA; CDR3: CASSLTPRQGDEQYF; DNA: TGTGCCAGCAGCCTCACTCCTCGACAGGGAGACGAGCAGTACTTC
V: TRBV9; D: NA; J: TRBJ1-1; size: once; CDR3: CASSVAPRNTEAFF; DNA: TGTGCCAGCAGCGTAGCTCCTCGGAACACTGAAGCTTTCTTT
V: TRBV19; D: TRBD1; J: TRBJ2-4; size: NA; CDR3: CASSIGQGELAKNIQYF; DNA: TGTGCCAGTAGCATAGGACAGGGAGAACTAGCCAAAAACATTCAGTACTTC
V: TRBV28; D: NA; J: TRBJ2-2; size: NA; CDR3: CASSLDTGELFF; DNA: TGTGCCAGCAGCCTAGACACCGGGGAGCTGTTTTTT
V: TRBV5-1; D: TRBD2; J: TRBJ2-7; size: NA; CDR3: CASSLDGTSLYEQYF; DNA: TGCGCCAGCAGCTTGGATGGGACTAGCCTCTACGAGCAGTACTTC
V: TRBV10-1; D: NA; J: TRBJ2-2; size: NA; CDR3: CASSEGGTNTGELFF; DNA: TGCGCCAGCAGTGAAGGAGGGACGAACACCGGGGAGCTGTTTTTT
V: TRBV11-3; D: NA; J: TRBJ2-6; size: NA; CDR3: CATSQGPTGGANVLTF; DNA: TGTGCCACCTCTCAAGGCCCCACAGGTGGGGCCAACGTCCTGACTTTC
V: TRBV2; D: TRBD2; J: TRBJ2-5; size: NA; CDR3: CASSGSSGRVETQYF; DNA: TGTGCCAGCAGCGGGTCTAGCGGGAGGGTGGAGACCCAGTACTTC
V: TRBV10-3; D: NA; J: TRBJ1-1; size: NA; CDR3: CAISDGANTEAFF; DNA: TGTGCCATCAGTGATGGGGCCAACACTGAAGCTTTCTTT
V: TRBV11-2; D: NA; J: TRBJ2-1; size: NA; CDR3: CASSLPQEVVF; DNA: TGTGCCAGCAGCTTACCCCAGGAGGTGGTCTTC
V: TRBV19; D: NA; J: TRBJ1-1; size: NA; CDR3: CASSILWARNTEAFF; DNA: TGTGCCAGTAGTATCCTCTGGGCACGGAACACTGAAGCTTTCTTT
V: TRBV4-1; D: NA; J: TRBJ2-1; size: once; CDR3: CASSLSGLYNEQFF; DNA: TGCGCCAGCAGCCTCTCAGGACTCTATAATGAGCAGTTCTTC
V: TRBV14; D: NA; J: TRBJ1-1; size: NA; CDR3: CASSQGGVPPAFF; DNA: TGTGCCAGCAGCCAAGGGGGAGTCCCGCCAGCTTTCTTT
V: TRBV7-2; D: TRBD1; J: TRBJ1-2; size: NA; CDR3: CASSLGGRGQNYGYTF; DNA: TGTGCCAGCAGCTTAGGAGGCAGGGGGCAGAACTATGGCTACACCTTC
V: TRBV7-6; D: NA; J: TRBJ1-5; size: NA; CDR3: CASSPLQGNQPQHF; DNA: TGTGCCAGCAGCCCGCTCCAGGGCAATCAGCCCCAGCATTTT
V: TRBV11-2; D: TRBD1; J: TRBJ1-5; size: NA; CDR3: CASSLSGQGVYQPQHF; DNA: TGTGCCAGCAGCTTATCGGGACAGGGAGTTTATCAGCCCCAGCATTTT
V: TRBV7-2; D: TRBD2; J: TRBJ2-2; size: NA; CDR3: CASSLRLAATTGELFF; DNA: TGTGCCAGCAGCTTACGGCTAGCGGCAACCACCGGGGAGCTGTTTTTT
V: TRBV12-3/TRBV12-4; D: TRBD1; J: TRBJ1-2; size: NA; CDR3: CASSGDRGYGYTF; DNA: TGTGCCAGCAGCGGGGACAGGGGTTATGGCTACACCTTC
V: TRBV4-3; D: NA; J: TRBJ1-4; size: NA; CDR3: CASSQAAGGEKLFF; DNA: TGCGCCAGCAGCCAAGCGGCAGGAGGTGAAAAACTGTTTTTT
V: TRBV14; D: NA; J: TRBJ2-2; size: NA; CDR3: CASSRGNTGELFF; DNA: TGTGCCAGCAGCCGCGGTAACACCGGGGAGCTGTTTTTT
V: TRBV28; D: TRBD1; J: TRBJ1-2; size: NA; CDR3: CASTSGQEPYGYTF; DNA: TGTGCCAGCACCTCCGGACAGGAACCCTATGGCTACACCTTC
V: TRBV4-1; D: TRBD1; J: TRBJ1-1; size: once; CDR3: CASSQEGTGATEAFF; DNA: TGCGCCAGCAGCCAAGAGGGGACAGGGGCCACTGAAGCTTTCTTT
V: TRBV4-2; D: NA; J: TRBJ2-2; size: NA; CDR3: CASSPGGDDTGELFF; DNA: TGTGCCAGCAGCCCCGGCGGGGACGACACCGGGGAGCTGTTTTTT
V: TRBV5-1; D: TRBD2; J: TRBJ2-7; size: NA; CDR3: CASRQTSGSYEQYF; DNA: TGCGCCAGCAGACAGACTAGCGGGAGCTACGAGCAGTACTTC
V: TRBV6-5; D: NA; J: TRBJ2-5; size: NA; CDR3: CASGGDGGETQYF; DNA: TGTGCCAGCGGAGGGGACGGAGGAGAGACCCAGTACTTC
V: TRBV30; D: NA; J: TRBJ1-2; size: NA; CDR3: CALNGETVNYGYTF; DNA: TGTGCCCTGAATGGAGAGACCGTCAACTATGGCTACACCTTC
V: TRBV9; D: NA; J: TRBJ2-2; size: NA; CDR3: CASSVETSSGELFF; DNA: TGTGCCAGCAGCGTAGAAACTAGCTCCGGGGAGCTGTTTTTT
V: TRBV18; D: NA; J: TRBJ1-1; size: NA; CDR3: CASSRGEGTEAFF; DNA: TGTGCCAGCTCAAGGGGGGAGGGCACTGAAGCTTTCTTT
V: TRBV5-6; D: TRBD2; J: TRBJ2-1; size: NA; CDR3: CASILAGGQVNEQFF; DNA: TGTGCCAGCATATTAGCGGGAGGGCAGGTCAATGAGCAGTTCTTC
V: TRBV30; D: NA; J: TRBJ1-3; size: NA; CDR3: CAWSLQGSSGNTIYF; DNA: TGTGCCTGGAGTTTGCAGGGAAGCTCTGGAAACACCATATATTTT
V: TRBV7-9; D: TRBD1; J: TRBJ2-5; size: NA; CDR3: CASRTQGDEETQYF; DNA: TGTGCCAGCAGGACACAGGGGGATGAGGAGACCCAGTACTTC
V: TRBV7-8; D: NA; J: TRBJ2-7; size: NA; CDR3: CASSGGSYEQYF; DNA: TGTGCCAGCAGCGGGGGGTCCTACGAGCAGTACTTC
V: TRBV7-9; D: NA; J: TRBJ1-4; size: NA; CDR3: CASSSDRVPREVGLFF; DNA: TGTGCCAGCAGCTCAGACAGAGTCCCACGAGAAGTAGGACTGTTTTTT
V: TRBV4-1; D: TRBD1; J: TRBJ2-5; size: NA; CDR3: CASSQAGQGSTQYF; DNA: TGCGCCAGCAGCCAAGCCGGACAGGGGTCGACCCAGTACTTC
V: TRBV19; D: NA; J: TRBJ2-2; size: NA; CDR3: CASIPGGMNTGELFF; DNA: TGTGCCAGTATCCCGGGGGGCATGAACACCGGGGAGCTGTTTTTT
V: TRBV4-2; D: NA; J: TRBJ2-7; size: NA; CDR3: CASSPGLLQPYEQYF; DNA: TGTGCCAGCAGCCCAGGACTCCTCCAGCCCTACGAGCAGTACTTC
V: TRBV10-3; D: TRBD2; J: TRBJ2-2; size: NA; CDR3: CAISRLAGGPGTGELFF; DNA: TGTGCCATCAGCCGACTAGCGGGAGGGCCCGGGACCGGGGAGCTGTTTTTT
V: TRBV2; D: NA; J: TRBJ2-3; size: NA; CDR3: CASRYYKNTDTQYF; DNA: TGTGCCAGCAGGTACTACAAAAACACAGATACGCAGTATTTT
V: TRBV6-5; D: NA; J: TRBJ2-5; size: NA; CDR3: CASRDKTLSGTQYF; DNA: TGTGCCAGCCGGGATAAAACCCTATCAGGGACCCAGTACTTC
V: TRBV3-1/TRBV3-2; D: TRBD1; J: TRBJ2-7; size: NA; CDR3: CASSQDRQGAYEQYF; DNA: TGTGCCAGCAGCCAAGATCGACAGGGGGCTTACGAGCAGTACTTC
V: TRBV7-3; D: TRBD1; J: TRBJ1-6; size: once; CDR3: CASSLQGGDNSPLHF; DNA: TGTGCCAGCAGCTTACAGGGGGGCGACAATTCACCCCTCCACTTT
V: TRBV2; D: NA; J: TRBJ1-5; size: NA; CDR3: CASSESGYQPQHF; DNA: TGTGCCAGCAGTGAATCCGGGTATCAGCCCCAGCATTTT
V: TRBV6-5; D: TRBD2; J: TRBJ2-7; size: NA; CDR3: CASSSRGAEQYF; DNA: TGTGCCAGCAGTTCGCGGGGGGCCGAGCAGTACTTC
V: TRBV5-5; D: NA; J: TRBJ1-6; size: once; CDR3: CASSLATDDNSPLHF; DNA: TGTGCCAGCAGCTTGGCCACAGACGATAATTCACCCCTCCACTTT